These 15 T cell receptor beta chains were all obtained from the same sample, sequenced in a study of T cell responses to AZD1222 COVID-19 vaccine (dated by TCRdb to the early 2020s). The time point label corresponds to: baseline before first vaccination. Library construction relied on the immunoSEQ multiplex PCR assay. TCRdb stores this immuneACCESS table with in-frame sequences only. Part of the clones is absent; in the studies checked, under half of the shortfall reflects unresolved V genes, and no reason is known for the rest. The sample table holds about 130,000 clones, of which approximately 93% were seen once. The ten largest make up about 3.1% of the sample. The specimen comprised peripheral blood, sampled on day 0 of AZD1222 vaccination. The receptors here all came from an adult in good health.

The chain joins TRBV4-1 to TRBJ2-3; TRBD2 is a possible D gene (5 bases). Trimming stripped 4 bases from V and 2 bases from J, with 16 bases between. Germline CDR1 is MGHRA and CDR2 is YSYEKL. The length of the CDR3 is 16 residues. The DNA for the CDR3 is TGCGCCAGCAGCCCTCAAGCGGTCCGGGACACAGATACGCAGTATTTT. As protein: CASSPQAVRDTDTQYF.

The V gene is TRBV6-2 or TRBV6-3, the J gene TRBJ1-5, with D perhaps matching TRBD1 (6 bases). Germline CDR1 is MNHEY and CDR2 is SVGEGT. V was cut by 6 bases and J by 7 bases, with 16 bases left in between. The CDR3 sequence is 14 residues long. CDR3 sequence: CASSYTGFVQPQHF. The CDR3 coding sequence is TGTGCCAGCAGCTATACAGGGTTTGTGCAGCCCCAGCATTTT.

This clone was counted a few times. J is TRBJ2-5 and V is TRBV18, with D possibly matching TRBD1 (6 bases). The CDR3 spans 13 residues. Deletions cut 2 bases from V and 2 bases from J, with 6 bases between. The V gene's germline CDR1 is KGHSH and CDR2 LQKENI. CDR3 DNA: TGTGCCAGCTCACCAGGACAGCAAGAGACCCAGTACTTC. Protein: CASSPGQQETQYF.

This clone is a singleton in its sample. The chain combines TRBV28 with TRBJ2-1, with 10 bases matching TRBD2. The germline V gene encodes CDR1 MDHEN and CDR2 SYDVKM. Trimming took 5 bases from V and 4 from J; bases not matched to a gene: 8. CDR3 size: 16 residues. The CDR3 sequence: CASSAPTSGQYNEQFF. CDR3 sequence (DNA): TGTGCCAGCAGTGCCCCGACTAGCGGGCAATACAATGAGCAGTTCTTC.

The V call is TRBV15, the J call TRBJ2-1, with TRBD2 matching over 14 bases. The CDR3 totals 15 residues. V was clipped by 1 base and J by 15 bases; unmatched bases: 8. CDR1 and CDR2 (germline): LNHNV, YYDKDF (reference sequence). As DNA, the CDR3 is TGTGCCACCAGCAGAGGGGGACTAGCGGGAGATCTGGGGTTCTTC. Protein: CATSRGGLAGDLGFF.

The chain combines TRBV15 with TRBJ1-6; 9 bases are shared with TRBD1. The V gene's germline CDR1 is LNHNV and CDR2 YYDKDF (reference sequence). The length of the CDR3 is 16 residues. V trimming: 0 bases; J trimming: 10 bases; junction bases outside the gene matches: 7. The CDR3: CATSRDKQGARSPLHF. The CDR3 region has the DNA TGTGCCACCAGCAGAGATAAACAGGGGGCGCGCTCACCCCTCCACTTT.

V gene TRBV24-1 combines with J gene TRBJ2-7; 7 bases agree with TRBD1. The V gene's germline CDR1 is KGHDR and CDR2 SFDVKD. The V gene end was trimmed by 2 bases and the J gene end by 5 bases; junction bases not matched to a gene: 8. The CDR3 length is 15 residues. The CDR3 nucleotides are TGTGCCACCAGTGATTCTGCAGGGGGACGGAACGAGCAGTACTTC. It yields the protein CATSDSAGGRNEQYF.

V gene TRBV19 combines with J gene TRBJ2-2; 7 bases line up with TRBD2. V shed 3 bases, J shed 5 bases, and the junction held 6 bases outside the gene matches. The CDR3 length is 15 residues. The germline CDR1 and CDR2 sequences are LNHDA and SQIVND (reference sequence). The CDR3, as DNA: TGTGCCAGTAGTATGGGAGCGGGACGTACCGGGGAGCTGTTTTTT. It yields the protein CASSMGAGRTGELFF.

In nucleotides, the CDR3 is TGTGCCAGCAGTTTCTGGGGACAGGGTAAAGCTTTCTTT. It codes for CASSFWGQGKAFF. This sequence joins TRBV12-3 or TRBV12-4 and TRBJ1-1, with 9 bases aligning to TRBD1. V lost 3 bases, J lost 9 bases, and 5 bases stayed unmatched. CDR3 length: 13 amino acids.

The V call is TRBV7-2, the J call TRBJ2-7, with D possibly being TRBD1 (5 bases). This CDR3 contains 14 residues. Per the germline V gene, CDR1 is SGHTA and CDR2 is FQGNSA. V lost 5 bases and J lost 4, with 15 bases in between. The CDR3 loop reads CASSPWTSKYEQYF. CDR3 coding DNA: TGTGCCAGCAGCCCCTGGACATCGAAATACGAGCAGTACTTC.

The V call is TRBV5-1, the J call TRBJ2-1; 10 bases line up with TRBD2. Unmatched junction bases numbered 7, after V lost 4 bases and J lost 3 bases. Germline assignment: CDR1 SGHRS and CDR2 YFSETQ. CDR3 length equals 16 residues. CDR3 region: CASSQGTSANYNEQFF. As DNA, the CDR3 is TGCGCCAGCAGCCAGGGGACTAGCGCAAACTACAATGAGCAGTTCTTC.

V is TRBV5-5 and J is TRBJ2-1, with D perhaps matching TRBD2 (6 bases). V was trimmed by 6 bases and J by 0 bases, leaving 13 bases between them. Per germline, CDR1 SGHKS and CDR2 YYEKEE (reference sequence). The length of the CDR3 is 15 residues. CDR3 nucleotide sequence: TGTGCCAGCACCCTGGAGGGAACCTCCTACAATGAGCAGTTCTTC. Its protein is CASTLEGTSYNEQFF.

The gene calls are TRBV28 and TRBJ1-2; the match to TRBD1 covers 7 bases. This CDR3 spans 13 amino acids. CDR1 MDHEN and CDR2 SYDVKM come from the germline V gene. V shed 6 bases and J 8 bases; nucleotides not matched to a gene: 9. The CDR3 DNA sequence: TGTGCCAGCAGCGAGCCCAGGGGGGAAGGCTACACCTTC. As protein: CASSEPRGEGYTF.

The chain uses TRBV7-6 and TRBJ1-1; D perhaps matches TRBD1 (5 bases). Trimming removed 3 bases at V and 4 bases at J, with 9 bases between. Germline-derived CDR1 and CDR2 are SGHVS and FNYEAQ. CDR3 length: 13 residues. DNA of the CDR3: TGTGCCAGCAGCTTGACAGCAATCACTGAAGCTTTCTTT. Its translation: CASSLTAITEAFF.

The V call is TRBV4-3, the J call TRBJ2-3; maybe TRBD1 (5 bases). V lost 0 bases to trimming and J lost 3 bases, with 13 bases between them. The germline V gene has CDR1 LGHNA and CDR2 YSLEER. The CDR3 consists of 16 residues. The CDR3 nucleotides are TGCGCCAGCAGCCAAGATTTCGGGCAGGGTACAGATACGCAGTATTTT. This sequence encodes CASSQDFGQGTDTQYF.